This T cell receptor (beta chain) is drawn from a study of T-cell memory formation after mild COVID-19. Study context: Among the donors, TCR clusters were largely specific to each donor.

CDR1 KGHDR and CDR2 SFDVKD come from the germline V gene. The CDR3 is 17 amino acids. J was trimmed by 1 base and V by 5 bases; bases with no gene match: 8. This clonotype was counted only a few times. Its antigen is currently unknown. Study-wide findings and caveats: Within pre-infection memory, some responding clones were found, suggesting cross-reactive memory joined. Shrinking CD4+ clones were chiefly CM and EM; CD8+ ones were chiefly EMRA. Later expanders leaned CD4+, whereas day 15 to 85 contracting clones were balanced CD4/CD8.

MiXCR was run by TCRdb on the 5' RACE reads, yielding one entry per CDR3 protein. The top ten hold around an eighth of the sample, which has roughly 500,000 distinct CDR3 sequences, roughly 22% seen once. Sequencing was performed on PBMCs or a T cell subset sorted from them (not recorded which). J is TRBJ2-7 and V is TRBV24-1; 12 nucleotides align to TRBD2. This TCR derives from an adult woman who had mild COVID-19 (a few samples of this study predate the infection). Cell type and time point are not known. The CDR3 spells CATSAGLAGSESYEQYF. The CDR3 region has the DNA TGTGCCACCAGTGCAGGACTAGCGGGAAGTGAGTCCTACGAGCAGTACTTC.